A selection of T cell receptor beta chains follows, all from one sample in a study of blood T cell repertoires in COVID-19. The assay was immunoSEQ multiplex PCR, and TCRdb's table has in-frame clones only and misses some. This table has 120,000 to 150,000 clones, about 87% appearing once. Sequenced sample: peripheral blood. These receptors came from a man in his forties or fifties who had recovered from COVID-19. Each CDR3 is given with its conserved first and last residue. Fields, in order: V gene, D gene, clone size, J gene, CDR3 protein, CDR3 DNA. D genes are given only for firm matches. Size is omitted from some rows. Given values are once, few, many or a class for expanded clones.

TRBV9	.	.	TRBJ2-5	CASSGKLDYGETQYF	TGTGCCAGCAGCGGAAAACTAGACTATGGAGAGACCCAGTACTTC
TRBV12-5	.	few	TRBJ2-1	CASGLVRDSSYNEQFF	TGTGCTAGTGGTTTGGTACGGGACTCCTCCTACAATGAGCAGTTCTTC
TRBV12-3/TRBV12-4	TRBD1	.	TRBJ1-1	CASRTQGGPEAFF	TGTGCCAGCAGGACACAGGGGGGCCCTGAAGCTTTCTTT
TRBV7-6	TRBD2	.	TRBJ2-2	CASSATGTSNTGELFF	TGTGCCAGCAGCGCCACCGGGACTAGCAACACCGGGGAGCTGTTTTTT
TRBV18	.	.	TRBJ2-3	CASSPTVVGADTQYF	TGTGCCAGCTCACCAACAGTCGTTGGCGCAGATACGCAGTATTTT
TRBV7-7	.	.	TRBJ1-4	CASSLTSGRNEKLFF	TGTGCTAGCAGCTTAACGTCAGGGCGTAATGAAAAACTGTTTTTT
TRBV6-5	TRBD2	.	TRBJ2-5	CASRRGLVSQTQYF	TGTGCCAGCAGGAGGGGACTAGTTAGTCAGACCCAGTACTTC
TRBV7-2	.	.	TRBJ2-2	CASSLPQGNTGELFF	TGTGCCAGCAGCTTACCCCAGGGGAACACCGGGGAGCTGTTTTTT
TRBV3-1/TRBV3-2	TRBD2	.	TRBJ2-3	CASSLLAGGGTDTQYF	TGTGCCAGCAGTTTACTAGCGGGGGGTGGCACAGATACGCAGTATTTT
TRBV6-5	.	.	TRBJ2-7	CASRRDSDYEQYF	TGTGCCAGCAGGCGGGACTCCGACTACGAGCAGTACTTC
TRBV21-1	.	.	TRBJ1-2	CASSRGSNWVYGYTF	TGTGCCAGCAGCCGGGGGTCCAACTGGGTCTATGGCTACACCTTC
TRBV19	.	.	TRBJ1-5	CASSILRDTLSNQPQHF	TGTGCCAGTAGTATTCTCCGGGACACCCTTAGCAATCAGCCCCAGCATTTT
TRBV7-6	.	.	TRBJ2-5	CASSQLRGGETQYF	TGTGCCAGCAGCCAACTCAGGGGAGGGGAGACCCAGTACTTC
TRBV12-5	.	.	TRBJ2-1	CASGLGLNEQFF	TGTGCTAGTGGTTTGGGACTCAATGAGCAGTTCTTC
TRBV19	TRBD1	.	TRBJ1-1	CASSPPGQVLNTEAFF	TGTGCCAGTAGTCCCCCCGGACAGGTCCTAAACACTGAAGCTTTCTTT
TRBV2	.	.	TRBJ2-5	CASSEMTNQETQYF	TGTGCCAGCAGTGAGATGACTAACCAAGAGACCCAGTACTTC
TRBV29-1	.	.	TRBJ1-2	CSVEGMDYGYTF	TGCAGCGTTGAGGGCATGGACTATGGCTACACCTTC